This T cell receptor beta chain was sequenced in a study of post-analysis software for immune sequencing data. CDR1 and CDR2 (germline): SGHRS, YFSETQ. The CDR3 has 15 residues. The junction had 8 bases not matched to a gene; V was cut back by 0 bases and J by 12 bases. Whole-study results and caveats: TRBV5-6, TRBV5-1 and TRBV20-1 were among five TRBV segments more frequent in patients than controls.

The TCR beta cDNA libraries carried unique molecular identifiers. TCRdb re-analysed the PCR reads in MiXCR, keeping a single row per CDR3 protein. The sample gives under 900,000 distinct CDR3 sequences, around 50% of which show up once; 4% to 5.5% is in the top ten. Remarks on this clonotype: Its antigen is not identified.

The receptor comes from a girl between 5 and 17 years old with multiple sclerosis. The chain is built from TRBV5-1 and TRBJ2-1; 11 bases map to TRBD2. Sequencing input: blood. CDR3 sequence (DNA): TGCGCCAGCAGCTTGGCGCCCGGGACTAGCGGTAGGCAGTTCTTC. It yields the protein CASSLAPGTSGRQFF.